The 10 T cell receptor beta chains in this list originate from one sample, sequenced in a study of Graves' ophthalmopathy and Graves' hyperthyroidism. CDR3 regions of TCR beta were amplified from RNA transcripts. HTBI-primed RT-PCR formed the first round, and a multiplex PCR formed the second. In TCRdb, the multiplex PCR reads were re-called with MiXCR into one record per CDR3 protein. The sample holds 200,000 to 250,000 distinct CDR3 sequences, about 32% seen once. Sequences were obtained from peripheral blood. The receptors were sampled from a man in his forties or fifties with Graves' ophthalmopathy.

The chain couples TRBV7-2 to TRBJ2-7; TRBD1 is a possible D gene (6 bases). Germline V gene lookup returns CDR1 SGHTA and CDR2 FQGNSA. Deletions cut 5 bases from V and 5 bases from J, with 13 bases between. CDR3 length: 13 residues. The CDR3 DNA is TGTGCCAGCAGCCCCCGGACAGTGGACGAGCAGTACTTC. It codes for CASSPRTVDEQYF.

CDR3 residues: CASSSGEVSQPQHF. CDR3 nucleotide sequence: TGTGCCAGCAGTTCAGGGGAGGTTAGTCAGCCCCAGCATTTT. The chain uses TRBV12-3 or TRBV12-4 and TRBJ1-5; D perhaps matches TRBD1 (6 bases). CDR3 length equals 14 residues. The V and J ends lost 4 bases and 6 bases respectively, with 13 bases between them.

This rearrangement joins TRBV9 to TRBJ1-2; 8 bases fit TRBD1. The V segment lost 2 bases and the J segment 6 bases; nucleotides outside the gene matches: 6. CDR1 is SGDLS, CDR2 YYNGEE, per germline. This CDR3 is built from 14 residues. The CDR3 nucleotides are TGTGCCAGCAGCGTCGGACAGGGCAACCATGGCTACACCTTC. Translated: CASSVGQGNHGYTF. The full variable domain, with the rest looked up from reference TRBV9 and TRBJ1-2, is DSGVTQTPKHLITATGQRVTLRCSPRSGDLSVYWYQQSLDQGLQFLIQYYNGEERAKGNILERFSAQQFPDLHSELNLSSLELGDSALYFCASSVGQGNHGYTFGSGTRLTVV.

This clonotype showed up many times. The chain joins TRBV18 to TRBJ2-7; D may correspond to TRBD1 or TRBD2 (5 bases each). Trimming took off 2 bases at V and 2 bases at J, with 13 bases between the two ends. This CDR3 region has 15 residues. Looked up from germline, CDR1 is KGHSH and CDR2 is LQKENI. CDR3 loop: CASSPNRDGAYEQYF. The CDR3 DNA is TGTGCCAGCTCACCAAACCGGGACGGAGCCTACGAGCAGTACTTC.

There are many counts of this clonotype. The chain recombines TRBV6-1 with TRBJ2-2; 7 bases are a match to TRBD2. With 6 bases clipped from V and 0 bases from J, the junction kept 7 bases outside the gene matches. CDR3 length: 16 residues. CDR1 MNHNS and CDR2 SASEGT come from the germline V gene. CDR3 sequence: CASRGGTVTNTGELFF. The CDR3 DNA is TGTGCCAGCAGGGGAGGGACGGTGACGAACACCGGGGAGCTGTTTTTT.

This clonotype was recorded many times. The rearrangement joins TRBV28 to TRBJ2-7; no definite D call. V lost 7 bases, J lost 2 bases, and 6 bases lay in between. Looked up from germline, CDR1 is MDHEN and CDR2 is SYDVKM. CDR3 size: 11 residues. CDR3 in DNA: TGTGCCAGCACCCGCACCTACGAGCAGTACTTC. It yields the protein CASTRTYEQYF.

This sequence joins TRBV12-3 or TRBV12-4 and TRBJ2-2; 7 nucleotides agree with TRBD2. This CDR3 is built from 15 residues. After removal of 7 bases from V and 4 bases from J, the junction contained 9 bases not matched to a gene. DNA of the CDR3: TGTGCCAGCACCTCAAGGGGAGGGCCCACCGGGGAGCTGTTTTTT. Translated, it gives CASTSRGGPTGELFF.

This chain connects TRBV6-2 or TRBV6-3 to TRBJ2-7, with 9 positions matching TRBD1. CDR3 length: 14 amino acids. V lost 5 bases to trimming and J lost 7 bases; unmatched junction nucleotides: 9. The germline CDR1 and CDR2 sequences are MNHEY and SVGEGT. CDR3 sequence reads: CASSTDRGWREQYF. CDR3 DNA: TGTGCCAGCAGTACTGACAGGGGGTGGAGAGAGCAGTACTTC.

This clonotype was detected many times. The J gene is TRBJ2-4, the V gene TRBV11-2, with D perhaps matching TRBD2 (6 bases). Trimming stripped 3 bases from V and 2 bases from J, with 11 bases between. The CDR3 is 15 amino acids. The germline gives CDR1 SGHAT, CDR2 FQNNGV. The CDR3, as DNA: TGTGCCAGCAGCTTGGGGGGATTGACCAAAAACATTCAGTACTTC. As protein: CASSLGGLTKNIQYF.

This clonotype was seen only once. J is TRBJ2-7 and V is TRBV5-6; D gene uncertain. This CDR3 is built from 12 residues. Germline CDR1 and CDR2: SGHDT and YYEEEE. With 3 bases removed from V and 5 bases from J, the gap between germline ends came to 9 bases. The CDR3 sequence is CASSSRSDEQYF. CDR3 in DNA: TGTGCCAGCAGCTCTAGATCGGACGAGCAGTACTTC.